This T cell receptor (beta chain) was recorded in a study of beta chain features in type 1 diabetes. General study findings and limits: More deletions and fewer insertions at VDJ junctions were found in patients with type 1 diabetes. In all four CD4+ subsets, TCRB CDR3 length was significantly, moderately reduced in type 1 diabetes.

CDR1 is MDHEN and CDR2 is SYDVKM in the germline V gene. The V end was cut by 4 bases, the J end by 1 base, with 17 bases between. This CDR3 has 16 residues. Cells sorted by CD45RO/CCR7/CD25/CD127/CD95/CD27 comprised CD4+ naive, central memory, regulatory and stem cell-like memory cells. As for this clone: Its antigen remains unknown.

Reverse transcription of all isolated RNA meant that expressed TCRB transcripts were sequenced. Repertoires were generated with immunoSEQ multiplex PCR, while TCRdb's copy carries only in-frame clones and drops some. The profile shows 250,000 to 350,000 clones, 15% of them singletons. The rearrangement uses TRBV28 and TRBJ2-7, with D possibly being TRBD1 (5 bases). Source material: naive CD4+ T cells from blood. The receptor was derived from a man aged 18 to 29 with type 1 diabetes. CDR3 in amino acids: CASSYSLLTVSYEQYF. CDR3 bases: TGTGCCAGCAGTTACAGTCTCTTGACAGTTTCCTACGAGCAGTACTTC.